The sample holds a few counts of the clone carrying this T cell receptor beta chain. Its antigen is unidentified. The data were taken from a study of T cells after yellow fever vaccination. The study, taken as a whole, reports: Weaker overall, the secondary response nonetheless peaked faster (day 5 versus 15).

TCRdb reprocessed the 5' RACE reads via MiXCR and lists one record per CDR3 protein. Counted here are some 500,000 distinct CDR3 sequences, 13% occurring once; the ten biggest clones make up over 11%. The sequence came from a man under 40 who received the YFV17D yellow fever vaccine. Here the sequenced sample was PBMCs, taken on the day of the yellow fever booster vaccination.

CDR3 sequence (DNA): TGCAGTGCTAGAGATTTCAAACAGGAGACCCAGTACTTC. Translating it yields CSARDFKQETQYF. V is TRBV20-1 and J is TRBJ2-5; no clear D gene. CDR1 is DFQATT and CDR2 is SNEGSKA in the germline V gene (reference sequence). This CDR3 comprises 13 residues. V lost 0 bases and J lost 5, with 10 bases in between.